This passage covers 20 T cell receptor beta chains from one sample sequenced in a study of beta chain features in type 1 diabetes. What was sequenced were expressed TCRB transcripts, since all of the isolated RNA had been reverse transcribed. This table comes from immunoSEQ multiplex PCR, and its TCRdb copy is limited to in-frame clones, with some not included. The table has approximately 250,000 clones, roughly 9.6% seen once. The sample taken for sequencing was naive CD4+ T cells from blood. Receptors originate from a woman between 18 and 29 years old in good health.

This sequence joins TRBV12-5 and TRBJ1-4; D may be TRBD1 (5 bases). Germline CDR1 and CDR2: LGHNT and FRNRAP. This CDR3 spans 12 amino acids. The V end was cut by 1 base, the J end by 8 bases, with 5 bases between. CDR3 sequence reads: CASGLGGEKLFF. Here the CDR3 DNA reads TGTGCTAGTGGTTTGGGGGGCGAAAAACTGTTTTTT. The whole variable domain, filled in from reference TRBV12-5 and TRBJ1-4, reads DARVTQTPRHKVTEMGQEVTMRCQPILGHNTVFWYRQTMMQGLELLAYFRNRAPLDDSGMPKDRFSAEMPDATLATLKIQPSEPRDSAVYFCASGLGGEKLFFGSGTQLSVL.

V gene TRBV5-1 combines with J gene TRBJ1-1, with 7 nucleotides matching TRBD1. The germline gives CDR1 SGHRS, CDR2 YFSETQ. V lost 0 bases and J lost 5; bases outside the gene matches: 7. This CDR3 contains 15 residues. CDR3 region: CASSLVPTGHTEAFF. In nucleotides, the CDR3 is TGCGCCAGCAGCTTGGTACCGACAGGGCATACTGAAGCTTTCTTT.

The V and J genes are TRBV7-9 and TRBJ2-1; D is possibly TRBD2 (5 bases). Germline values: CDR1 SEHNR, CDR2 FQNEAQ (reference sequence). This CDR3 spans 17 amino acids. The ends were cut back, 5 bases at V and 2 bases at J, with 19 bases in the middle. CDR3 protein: CASSLGDLAWTYNEQFF. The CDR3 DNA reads TGTGCCAGCAGCCTCGGGGATCTGGCTTGGACCTACAATGAGCAGTTCTTC. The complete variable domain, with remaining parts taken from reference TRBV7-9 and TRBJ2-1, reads DTGVSQNPRHKITKRGQNVTFRCDPISEHNRLYWYRQTLGQGPEFLTYFQNEAQLEKSRLLSDRFSAERPKGSFSTLEIQRTEQGDSAMYLCASSLGDLAWTYNEQFFGPGTRLTVL.

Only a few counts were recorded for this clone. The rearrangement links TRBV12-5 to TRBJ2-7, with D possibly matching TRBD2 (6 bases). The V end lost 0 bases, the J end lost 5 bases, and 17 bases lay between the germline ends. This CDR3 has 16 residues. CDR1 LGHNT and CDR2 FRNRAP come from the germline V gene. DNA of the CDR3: TGTGCTAGTGGTTTGGTACTCGGGGGAGTGGTGAACGAGCAGTACTTC. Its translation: CASGLVLGGVVNEQYF.

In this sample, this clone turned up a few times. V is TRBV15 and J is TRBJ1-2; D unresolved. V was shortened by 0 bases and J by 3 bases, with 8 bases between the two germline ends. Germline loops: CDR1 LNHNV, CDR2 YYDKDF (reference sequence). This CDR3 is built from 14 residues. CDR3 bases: TGTGCCACCAGCAGAGATCGCCGGTACTATGGCTACACCTTC. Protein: CATSRDRRYYGYTF.

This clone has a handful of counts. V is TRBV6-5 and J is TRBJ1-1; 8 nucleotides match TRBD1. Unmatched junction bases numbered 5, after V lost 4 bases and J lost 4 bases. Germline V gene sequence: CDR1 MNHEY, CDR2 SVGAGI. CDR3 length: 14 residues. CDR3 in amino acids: CASSSNQGATEAFF. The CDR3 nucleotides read TGTGCCAGCAGTTCCAATCAGGGGGCCACTGAAGCTTTCTTT.

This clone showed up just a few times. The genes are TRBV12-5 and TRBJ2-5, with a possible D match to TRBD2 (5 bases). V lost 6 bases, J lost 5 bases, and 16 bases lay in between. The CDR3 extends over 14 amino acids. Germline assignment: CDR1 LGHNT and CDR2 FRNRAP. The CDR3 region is CASGGSNGWETQYF. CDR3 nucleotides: TGTGCTAGTGGGGGGAGTAATGGTTGGGAGACCCAGTACTTC.

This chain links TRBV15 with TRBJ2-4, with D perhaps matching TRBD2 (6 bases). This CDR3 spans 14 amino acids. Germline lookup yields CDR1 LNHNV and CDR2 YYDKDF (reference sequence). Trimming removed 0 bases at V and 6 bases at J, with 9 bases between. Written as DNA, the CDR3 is TGTGCCACCAGCAGAGACCGGGGAGGAAACATTCAGTACTTC. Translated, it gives CATSRDRGGNIQYF.

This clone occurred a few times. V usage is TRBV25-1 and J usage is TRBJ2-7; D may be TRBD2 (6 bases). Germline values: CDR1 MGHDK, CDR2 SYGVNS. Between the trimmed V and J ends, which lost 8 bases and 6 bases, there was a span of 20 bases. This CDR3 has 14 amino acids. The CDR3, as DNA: TGTGCCAGCGGGGGACCGGGACTTTCGCGCGAGCAGTACTTC. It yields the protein CASGGPGLSREQYF.

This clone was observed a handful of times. The CDR3 protein is CASSDHPGGGGTDTQYF. Here the CDR3 DNA reads TGTGCCAGCAGTGACCACCCCGGTGGGGGGGGGACAGATACGCAGTATTTT. The chain employs TRBV6-4 and TRBJ2-3, with 7 bases that match TRBD2. J gave up 3 bases and V 2 bases, and 11 bases lay outside the gene matches. Looked up from germline, CDR1 is MRHNA and CDR2 is SNTAGT. This CDR3 contains 17 residues.

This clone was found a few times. The CDR3 coding sequence is TGTGCCAGCAGCTTAGCGGGGGCGAGCTCCTACGAGCAGTACTTC. Translating gives CASSLAGASSYEQYF. The V and J genes are TRBV5-4 and TRBJ2-7, with 8 bases that match TRBD2. The CDR3 spans 15 residues. CDR1 is SGHNT and CDR2 is YYREEE in the germline V gene (reference sequence). Trimming cost V 2 bases and J 0 bases; bases outside gene matches: 4.

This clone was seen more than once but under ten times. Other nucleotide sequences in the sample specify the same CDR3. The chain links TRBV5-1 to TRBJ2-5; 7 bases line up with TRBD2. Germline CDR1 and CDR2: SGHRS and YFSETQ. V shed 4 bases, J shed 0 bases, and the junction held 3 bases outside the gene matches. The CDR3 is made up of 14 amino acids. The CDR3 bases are TGCGCCAGCAGCCTTGGGGGGGACCAAGAGACCCAGTACTTC. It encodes CASSLGGDQETQYF.

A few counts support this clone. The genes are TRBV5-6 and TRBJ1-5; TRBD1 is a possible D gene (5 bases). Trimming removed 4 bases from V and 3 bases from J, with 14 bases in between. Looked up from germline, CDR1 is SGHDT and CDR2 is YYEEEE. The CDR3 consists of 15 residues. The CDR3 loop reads CASSLRDRTNQPQHF. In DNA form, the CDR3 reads TGTGCCAGCAGCCTACGCGACAGAACCAATCAGCCCCAGCATTTT.

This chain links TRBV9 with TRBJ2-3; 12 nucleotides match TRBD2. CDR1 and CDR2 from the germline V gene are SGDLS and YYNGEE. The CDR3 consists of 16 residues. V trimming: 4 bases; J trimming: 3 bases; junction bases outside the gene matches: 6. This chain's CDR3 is CASSKSSGRATDTQYF. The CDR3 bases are TGTGCCAGCAGCAAATCTAGCGGGAGGGCTACAGATACGCAGTATTTT.

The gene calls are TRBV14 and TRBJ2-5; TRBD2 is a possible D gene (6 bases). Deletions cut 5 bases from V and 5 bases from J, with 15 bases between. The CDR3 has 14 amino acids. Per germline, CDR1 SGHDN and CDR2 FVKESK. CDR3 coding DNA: TGTGCCAGCAGCTCTCGGGGAGGCTTGGAGACCCAGTACTTC. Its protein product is CASSSRGGLETQYF.

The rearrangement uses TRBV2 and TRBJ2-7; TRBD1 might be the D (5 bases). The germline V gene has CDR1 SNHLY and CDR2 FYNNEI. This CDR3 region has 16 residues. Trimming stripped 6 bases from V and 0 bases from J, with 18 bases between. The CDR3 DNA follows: TGTGCCAGCAGAGGCGCACAGGTTACCAGCTCCTACGAGCAGTACTTC. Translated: CASRGAQVTSSYEQYF. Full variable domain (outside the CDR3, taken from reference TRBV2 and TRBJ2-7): EPEVTQTPSHQVTQMGQEVILRCVPISNHLYFYWYRQILGQKVEFLVSFYNNEISEKSEIFDDQFSVERPDGSNFTLKIRSTKLEDSAMYFCASRGAQVTSSYEQYFGPGTRLTVT.

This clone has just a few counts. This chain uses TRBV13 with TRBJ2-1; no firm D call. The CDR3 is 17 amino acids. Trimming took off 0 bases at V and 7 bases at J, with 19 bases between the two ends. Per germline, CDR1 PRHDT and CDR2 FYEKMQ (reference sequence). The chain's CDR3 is CASSLGTGFPTGNEQFF. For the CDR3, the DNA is TGTGCCAGCAGCTTAGGGACCGGGTTCCCCACTGGTAATGAGCAGTTCTTC.

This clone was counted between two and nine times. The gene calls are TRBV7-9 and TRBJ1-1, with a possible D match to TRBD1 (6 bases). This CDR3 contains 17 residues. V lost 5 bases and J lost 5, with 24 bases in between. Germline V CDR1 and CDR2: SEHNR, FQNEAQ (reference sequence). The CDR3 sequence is CASSGQSRERLRTEAFF. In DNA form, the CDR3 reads TGTGCCAGCAGCGGACAGTCACGGGAAAGACTCCGGACTGAAGCTTTCTTT.

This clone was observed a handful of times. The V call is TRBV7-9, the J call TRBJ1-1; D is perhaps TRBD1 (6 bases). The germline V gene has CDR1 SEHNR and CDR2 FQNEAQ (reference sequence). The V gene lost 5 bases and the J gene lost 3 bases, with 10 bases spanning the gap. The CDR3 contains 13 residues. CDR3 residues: CASSRDRYTEAFF. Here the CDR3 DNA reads TGTGCCAGCAGCCGTGACAGGTACACTGAAGCTTTCTTT.

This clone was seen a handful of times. The CDR3 reads CASNKEGESYGYTF. DNA of the CDR3: TGCGCCAGCAACAAAGAGGGGGAATCCTATGGCTACACCTTC. The V call is TRBV5-1, the J call TRBJ1-2, with a possible D match to TRBD1 (6 bases). V lost 6 bases to trimming and J lost 4 bases, with 16 bases between them. The CDR3 extends over 14 amino acids. Germline values: CDR1 SGHRS, CDR2 YFSETQ.